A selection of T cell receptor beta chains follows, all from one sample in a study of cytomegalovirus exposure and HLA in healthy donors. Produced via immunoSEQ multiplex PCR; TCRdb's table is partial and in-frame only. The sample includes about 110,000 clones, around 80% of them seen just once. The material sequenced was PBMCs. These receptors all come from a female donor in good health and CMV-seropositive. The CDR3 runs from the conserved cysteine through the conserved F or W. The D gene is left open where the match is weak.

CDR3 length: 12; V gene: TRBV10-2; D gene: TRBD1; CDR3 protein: CATRQGRYGYTF
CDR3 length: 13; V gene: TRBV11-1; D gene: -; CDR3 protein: CASSHGGQETQYF
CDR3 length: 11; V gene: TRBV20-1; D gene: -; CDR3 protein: CSAFSTDTQYF
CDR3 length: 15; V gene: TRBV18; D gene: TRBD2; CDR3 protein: CASSLLAGATDTQYF
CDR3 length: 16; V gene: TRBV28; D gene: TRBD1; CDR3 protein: CASRTSTGASWNTIYF
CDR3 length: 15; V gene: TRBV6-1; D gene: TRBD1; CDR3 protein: CASSGRDRGSQPQHF
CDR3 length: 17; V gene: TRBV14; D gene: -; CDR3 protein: CASSPLRASPGDEKLFF
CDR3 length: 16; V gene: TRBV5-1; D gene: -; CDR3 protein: CASSLDSGAPNTEAFF
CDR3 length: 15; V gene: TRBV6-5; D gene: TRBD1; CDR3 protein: CASSYSRQGANGYTF
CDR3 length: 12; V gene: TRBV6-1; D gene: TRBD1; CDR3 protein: CASSAQGVGYTF
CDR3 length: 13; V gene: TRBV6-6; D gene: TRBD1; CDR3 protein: CAGGDRVNSPLHF
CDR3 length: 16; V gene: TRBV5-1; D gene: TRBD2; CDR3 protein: CASRASGRSDTGELFF
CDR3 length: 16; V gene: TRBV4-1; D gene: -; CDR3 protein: CASSQDRAGPQDGYTF
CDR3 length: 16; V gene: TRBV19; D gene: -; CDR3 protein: CASSPGVGISNYGYTF
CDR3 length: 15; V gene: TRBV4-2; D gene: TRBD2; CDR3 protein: CASSLERLARNEQFF
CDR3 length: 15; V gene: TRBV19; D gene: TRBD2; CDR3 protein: CASSLGRGRAREQFF
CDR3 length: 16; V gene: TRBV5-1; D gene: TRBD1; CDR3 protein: CASSLEGGWSNQPQHF
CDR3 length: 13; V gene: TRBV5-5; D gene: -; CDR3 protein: CASSLAQGYGYTF
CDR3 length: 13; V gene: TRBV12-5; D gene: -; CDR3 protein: CASGLGANSPLHF
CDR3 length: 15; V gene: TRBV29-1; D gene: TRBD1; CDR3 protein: CSVQQQGAPNEKLFF
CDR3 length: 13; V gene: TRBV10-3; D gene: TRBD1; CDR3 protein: CATDGQGRGEQYF
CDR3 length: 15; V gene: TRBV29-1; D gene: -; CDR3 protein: CSVGGDPTTNEKLFF
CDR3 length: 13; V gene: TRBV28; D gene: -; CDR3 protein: CASKGPEAYEQYF
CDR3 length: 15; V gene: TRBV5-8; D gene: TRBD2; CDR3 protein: CASSRTSGAYNEQFF
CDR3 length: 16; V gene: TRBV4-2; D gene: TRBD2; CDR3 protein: CASSQDPSGGHNEQFF
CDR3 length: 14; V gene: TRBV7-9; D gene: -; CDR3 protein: CASGPSGYNQPQHF
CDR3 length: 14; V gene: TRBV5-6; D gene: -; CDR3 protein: CASSLRGLEYGYTF